The source of this T cell receptor (beta chain) is a study of identical twins. General study results and limits: Cross-sectional statistics underpinned the conclusions; the same donors were not followed.

This clonotype was found a few times. As yet, its antigen is unknown. The CDR3 runs 13 residues. Trimming stripped 0 bases from V and 9 bases from J, with 12 bases between. The germline gives CDR1 SGHDT, CDR2 YYEEEE. TCRdb passed the 5' RACE reads through MiXCR, listing each CDR3 protein once. The sample contains 450,000 or so distinct CDR3 sequences, 12% to 15% of which appear only once. This sample also appeared in a second study, on yellow fever vaccine responses in identical twins.

The chain recombines TRBV5-6 with TRBJ2-5; D unresolved. The source of this sequence is a woman aged 18-30 years in good health. The sample taken for sequencing was CD4+ T cells sorted from blood. The CDR3 loop reads CASSLELTSPQYF. DNA of the CDR3: TGTGCCAGCAGCTTGGAATTGACCTCACCCCAGTACTTC.